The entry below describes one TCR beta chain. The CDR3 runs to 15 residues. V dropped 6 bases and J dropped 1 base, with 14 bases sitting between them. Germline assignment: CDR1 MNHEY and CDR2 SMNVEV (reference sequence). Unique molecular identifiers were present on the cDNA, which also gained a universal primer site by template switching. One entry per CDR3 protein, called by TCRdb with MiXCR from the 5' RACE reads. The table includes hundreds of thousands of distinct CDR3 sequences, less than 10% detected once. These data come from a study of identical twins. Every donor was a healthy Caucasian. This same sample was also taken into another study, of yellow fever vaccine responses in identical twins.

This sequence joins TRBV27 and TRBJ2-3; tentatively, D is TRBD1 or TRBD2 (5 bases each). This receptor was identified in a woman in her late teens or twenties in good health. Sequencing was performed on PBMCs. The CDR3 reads CASRSQGPRTDTQYF. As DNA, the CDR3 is TGTGCCAGCAGGTCCCAGGGACCACGCACAGATACGCAGTATTTT.